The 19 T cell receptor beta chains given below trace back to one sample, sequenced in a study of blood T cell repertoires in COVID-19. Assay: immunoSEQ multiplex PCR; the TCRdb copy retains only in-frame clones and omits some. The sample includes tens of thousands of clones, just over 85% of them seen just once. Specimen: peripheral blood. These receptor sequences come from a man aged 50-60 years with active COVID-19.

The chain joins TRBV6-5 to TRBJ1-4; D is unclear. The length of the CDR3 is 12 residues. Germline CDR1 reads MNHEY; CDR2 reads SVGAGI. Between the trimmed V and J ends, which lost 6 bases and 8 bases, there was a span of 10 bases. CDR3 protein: CASRPSSEKLFF. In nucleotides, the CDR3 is TGTGCCAGCAGACCTAGCTCGGAAAAACTGTTTTTT.

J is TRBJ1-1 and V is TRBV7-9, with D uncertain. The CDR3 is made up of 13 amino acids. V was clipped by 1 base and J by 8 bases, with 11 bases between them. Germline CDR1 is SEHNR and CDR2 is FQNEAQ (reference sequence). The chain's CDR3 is CASSLGQPREAFF. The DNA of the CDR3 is TGTGCCAGCAGCTTAGGGCAGCCCAGGGAAGCTTTCTTT.

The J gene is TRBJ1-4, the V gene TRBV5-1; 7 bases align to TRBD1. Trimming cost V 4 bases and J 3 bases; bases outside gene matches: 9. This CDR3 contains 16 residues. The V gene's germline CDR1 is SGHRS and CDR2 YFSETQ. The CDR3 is CASSEGGAGANEKLFF. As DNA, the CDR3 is TGCGCCAGCAGCGAAGGGGGCGCTGGGGCTAATGAAAAACTGTTTTTT.

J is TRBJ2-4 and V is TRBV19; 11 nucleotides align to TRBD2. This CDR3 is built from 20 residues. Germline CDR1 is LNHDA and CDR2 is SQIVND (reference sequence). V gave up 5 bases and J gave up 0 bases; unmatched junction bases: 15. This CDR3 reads CASSVDLLAGARLAKNIQYF. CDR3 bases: TGTGCCAGTAGTGTGGACTTACTAGCGGGGGCAAGATTAGCCAAAAACATTCAGTACTTC.

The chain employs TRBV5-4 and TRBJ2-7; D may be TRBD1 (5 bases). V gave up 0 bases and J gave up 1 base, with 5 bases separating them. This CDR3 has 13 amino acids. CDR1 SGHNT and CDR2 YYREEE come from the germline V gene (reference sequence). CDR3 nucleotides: TGTGCCAGCAGCTTGGAGGGGTCCTACGAGCAGTACTTC. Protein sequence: CASSLEGSYEQYF.

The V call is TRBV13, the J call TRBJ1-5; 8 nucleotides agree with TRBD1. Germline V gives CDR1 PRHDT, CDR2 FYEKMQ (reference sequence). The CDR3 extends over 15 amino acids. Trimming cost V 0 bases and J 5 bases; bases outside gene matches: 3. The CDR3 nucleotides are TGTGCCAGCAGCTTAGGCCTGACAGGGGATCAGCCCCAGCATTTT. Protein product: CASSLGLTGDQPQHF.

Written as DNA, the CDR3 is TGTGCCAGTAGTCCGCGGGACAGGAACTCTGGAAACACCATATATTTT. It encodes CASSPRDRNSGNTIYF. This chain joins TRBV19 and TRBJ1-3, with 8 bases lining up with TRBD1. Per germline, CDR1 LNHDA and CDR2 SQIVND (reference sequence). This CDR3 spans 16 amino acids. The trim removed 5 bases at V and 0 bases at J, leaving 6 bases unmatched.

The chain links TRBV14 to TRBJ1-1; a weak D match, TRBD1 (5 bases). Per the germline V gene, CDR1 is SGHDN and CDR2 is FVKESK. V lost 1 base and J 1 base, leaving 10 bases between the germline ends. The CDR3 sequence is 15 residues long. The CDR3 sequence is CASSQGQGGNTEAFF. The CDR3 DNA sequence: TGTGCCAGCAGCCAAGGCCAGGGCGGGAACACTGAAGCTTTCTTT.

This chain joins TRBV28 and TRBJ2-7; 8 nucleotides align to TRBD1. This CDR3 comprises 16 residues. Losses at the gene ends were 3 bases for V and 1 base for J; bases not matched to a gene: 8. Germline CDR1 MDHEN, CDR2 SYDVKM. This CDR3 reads CASSFSWQGASYEQYV. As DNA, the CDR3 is TGTGCCAGCAGTTTTTCTTGGCAGGGGGCTTCCTACGAGCAGTACGTC.

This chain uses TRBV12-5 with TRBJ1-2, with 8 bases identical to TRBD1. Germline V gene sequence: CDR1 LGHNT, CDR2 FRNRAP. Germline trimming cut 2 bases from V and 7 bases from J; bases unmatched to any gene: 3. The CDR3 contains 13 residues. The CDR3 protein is CASGLQGALGYTF. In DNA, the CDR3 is TGTGCTAGTGGTTTGCAGGGGGCGCTTGGCTACACCTTC.

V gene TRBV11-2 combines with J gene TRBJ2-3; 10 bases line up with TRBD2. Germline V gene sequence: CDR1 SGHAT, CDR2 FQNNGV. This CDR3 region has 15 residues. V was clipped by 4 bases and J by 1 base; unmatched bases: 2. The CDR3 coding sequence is TGTGCCAGCAGCTCCCTAGCGGGGGGCACAGATACGCAGTATTTT. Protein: CASSSLAGGTDTQYF.

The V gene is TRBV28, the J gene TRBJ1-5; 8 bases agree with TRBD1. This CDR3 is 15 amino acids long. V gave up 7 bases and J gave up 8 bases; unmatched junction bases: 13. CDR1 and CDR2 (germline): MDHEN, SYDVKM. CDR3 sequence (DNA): TGTGCCAGCACCCCGGCGGCAGGGGGCAGGAAGCCCCAGCATTTT. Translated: CASTPAAGGRKPQHF. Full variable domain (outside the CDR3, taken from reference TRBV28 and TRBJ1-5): DVKVTQSSRYLVKRTGEKVFLECVQDMDHENMFWYRQDPGLGLRLIYFSYDVKMKEKGDIPEGYSVSREKKERFSLILESASTNQTSMYLCASTPAAGGRKPQHFGDGTRLSIL.

The chain's CDR3 is CASSRQGPGGNTEAFF. CDR3 in DNA: TGTGCCAGCAGCCGACAGGGGCCCGGAGGGAACACTGAAGCTTTCTTT. The chain employs TRBV7-3 and TRBJ1-1, with 8 bases fitting TRBD1. CDR1 is SGHTA and CDR2 is FQGTGA in the germline V gene. The CDR3 extends over 16 amino acids. V lost 5 bases and J lost 1; bases outside the gene matches: 9.

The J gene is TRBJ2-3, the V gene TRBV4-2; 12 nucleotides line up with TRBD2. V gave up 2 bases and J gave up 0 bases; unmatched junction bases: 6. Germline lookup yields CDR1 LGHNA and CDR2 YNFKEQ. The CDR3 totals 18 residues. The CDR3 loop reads CASSQKGLAGPSTDTQYF. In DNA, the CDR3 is TGTGCCAGCAGCCAAAAAGGACTAGCGGGACCCAGCACAGATACGCAGTATTTT.

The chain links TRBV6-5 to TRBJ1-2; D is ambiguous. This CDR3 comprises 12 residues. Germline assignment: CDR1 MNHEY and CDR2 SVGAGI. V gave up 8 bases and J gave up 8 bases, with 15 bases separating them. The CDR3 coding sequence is TGTGCCAGCGGATCAGGTTCCGTCGGCTACACCTTC. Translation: CASGSGSVGYTF.

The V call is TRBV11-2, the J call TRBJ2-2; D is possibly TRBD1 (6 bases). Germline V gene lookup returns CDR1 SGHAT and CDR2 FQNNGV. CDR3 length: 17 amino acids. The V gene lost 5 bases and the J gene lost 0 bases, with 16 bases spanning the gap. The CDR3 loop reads CASSPPGTLTNTGELFF. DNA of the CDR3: TGTGCCAGCAGCCCCCCCGGGACACTTACGAACACCGGGGAGCTGTTTTTT.

The CDR3 loop is CASSPDSGRGETQYF. The CDR3 nucleotides read TGTGCCAGCAGCCCGGATAGCGGGAGGGGAGAGACCCAGTACTTC. V and J are TRBV7-2 and TRBJ2-5; 11 bases are shared with TRBD2. The CDR3 spans 15 residues. Germline values: CDR1 SGHTA, CDR2 FQGNSA. With V trimmed by 5 bases and J by 4 bases, 6 bases remained unmatched.

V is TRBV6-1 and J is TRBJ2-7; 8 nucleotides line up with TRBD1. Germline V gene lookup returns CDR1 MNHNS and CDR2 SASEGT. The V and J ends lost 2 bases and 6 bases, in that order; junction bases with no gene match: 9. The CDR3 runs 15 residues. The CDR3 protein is CASSELQGARGEQYF. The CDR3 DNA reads TGTGCCAGCAGTGAACTTCAGGGGGCGCGCGGCGAGCAGTACTTC.

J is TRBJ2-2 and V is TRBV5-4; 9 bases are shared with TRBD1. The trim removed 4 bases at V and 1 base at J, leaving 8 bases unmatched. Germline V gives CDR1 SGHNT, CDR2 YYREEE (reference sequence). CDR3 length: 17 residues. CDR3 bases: TGTGCCAGCAGCACCGTCCCGGGACAGGGGAACACCGGGGAGCTGTTTTTT. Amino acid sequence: CASSTVPGQGNTGELFF.